This passage covers 3 T cell receptor beta chains from one sample sequenced in a study of T cell responses to AZD1222 COVID-19 vaccine. The assay was immunoSEQ multiplex PCR, and TCRdb's table has in-frame clones only and misses some. This table holds roughly 130,000 clones, about nine tenths found once. The sequencing here drew on peripheral blood, taken on day 0 of AZD1222 vaccination. The receptors shown here come from an adult in good health.

The rearrangement links TRBV2 to TRBJ1-1; 9 positions match TRBD1. Trimming at V came to 4 bases and at J to 4 bases, leaving 7 bases not matched to a gene. The CDR3 consists of 15 residues. The germline V gene encodes CDR1 SNHLY and CDR2 FYNNEI. In DNA form, the CDR3 reads TGTGCCAGCAGTGTGGGACAGGGTATTGGCACTGAAGCTTTCTTT. This translates into CASSVGQGIGTEAFF.

CDR3 nucleotides: TGCGCCAGCAGCCCCGCGGAGACGGGCGCTAGCACAGATACGCAGTATTTT. Protein: CASSPAETGASTDTQYF. This chain connects TRBV4-1 to TRBJ2-3; D uncertain. Germline CDR1 reads MGHRA; CDR2 reads YSYEKL. V was shortened by 4 bases and J by 0 bases, with 17 bases between the two germline ends. This CDR3 contains 17 residues.

The chain has TRBV30 and TRBJ1-4, with D perhaps TRBD1 (6 bases). Trimming left V 1 base short and J 8 bases short, with 8 bases between. The CDR3 loop spans 12 amino acids. Germline V gene lookup returns CDR1 GTSNPN and CDR2 SVGIG (reference sequence). This CDR3 reads CAWSAQGEKLFF. The CDR3 coding sequence is TGTGCCTGGAGTGCTCAGGGGGAAAAACTGTTTTTT.